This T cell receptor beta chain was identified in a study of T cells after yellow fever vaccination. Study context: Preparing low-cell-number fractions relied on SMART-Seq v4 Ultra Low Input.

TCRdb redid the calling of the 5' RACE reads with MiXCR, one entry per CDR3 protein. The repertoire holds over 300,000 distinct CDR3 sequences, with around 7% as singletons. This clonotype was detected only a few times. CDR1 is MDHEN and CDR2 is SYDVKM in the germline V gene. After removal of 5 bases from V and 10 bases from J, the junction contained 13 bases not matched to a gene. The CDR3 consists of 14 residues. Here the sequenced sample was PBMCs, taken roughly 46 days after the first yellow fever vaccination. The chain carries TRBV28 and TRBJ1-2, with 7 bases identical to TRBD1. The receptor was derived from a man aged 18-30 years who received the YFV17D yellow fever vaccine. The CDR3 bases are TGTGCCAGCAGTGCTGTGCAAGGGGACAGACACTACACCTTC. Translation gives CASSAVQGDRHYTF.